One sample yielded the 24 T cell receptor beta chains listed below, sequenced in a study of STAT5B mutations in CD4+ large granular lymphocyte leukemia. TCRdb keeps only in-frame clones here, not all; method: immunoSEQ multiplex PCR. The sample includes nearly 35,000 clones, roughly 87% of them seen just once. Sequenced material: CD4+ T cells from blood buffy coats. Receptors originate from a human donor in good health.

The chain combines TRBV7-8 with TRBJ1-1, with D uncertain. The V end lost 5 bases, the J end lost 3 bases, and 4 bases lay between the germline ends. The CDR3 is made up of 11 amino acids. The germline V gene has CDR1 SGHVS and CDR2 FQNEAQ. CDR3 bases: TGTGCCAGCAGCCTGGACACTGAAGCTTTCTTT. It is translated as CASSLDTEAFF.

This clone appeared once. This chain uses TRBV6-1 with TRBJ2-3, with 8 bases matching TRBD2. Unmatched junction bases numbered 2, after V lost 5 bases and J lost 4 bases. The CDR3 has 13 residues. The V gene's germline CDR1 is MNHNS and CDR2 SASEGT. CDR3 sequence reads: CASSLTSADTQYF. The CDR3 DNA is TGTGCCAGCAGTTTGACTAGCGCAGATACGCAGTATTTT.

This chain uses TRBV5-6 with TRBJ1-5, with unresolved D. V shed 2 bases and J shed 4 bases, with 4 bases lying between them. Germline CDR1 and CDR2: SGHDT and YYEEEE. The CDR3 consists of 12 residues. CDR3 DNA sequence: TGTGCCAGCAGCTTCGGGAATCAGCCCCAGCATTTT. This encodes CASSFGNQPQHF.

The chain carries TRBV6-5 and TRBJ2-1; D unclear. The CDR3 has 11 residues. Trimming stripped 8 bases from V and 7 bases from J, with 9 bases between. CDR1 is MNHEY, CDR2 SVGAGI, per germline. The CDR3 DNA reads TGTGCCAGCCGGAATTGGAATGAGCAGTTCTTC. This encodes CASRNWNEQFF.

The gene calls are TRBV7-2 and TRBJ2-5, with 7 bases lining up with TRBD1. The trim removed 1 base at V and 5 bases at J, leaving 7 bases unmatched. The V gene's germline CDR1 is SGHTA and CDR2 FQGNSA. This CDR3 region has 15 residues. This CDR3 reads CASSLVGRGIETQYF. The CDR3 DNA reads as TGTGCCAGCAGCTTAGTCGGCAGGGGGATTGAGACCCAGTACTTC.

The chain is built from TRBV6-5 and TRBJ1-5; D is undetermined. V dropped 6 bases and J dropped 1 base, with 10 bases sitting between them. Germline CDR1 and CDR2: MNHEY and SVGAGI. The CDR3 is 14 amino acids. The CDR3 is CASRPRGSNQPQHF. The CDR3 DNA reads TGTGCCAGCAGACCCCGCGGAAGCAATCAGCCCCAGCATTTT.

The chain employs TRBV2 and TRBJ2-2, with TRBD1 as a possible D gene (5 bases). From germline, CDR1 is SNHLY and CDR2 FYNNEI. Trimming shortened V by 6 bases and J by 2 bases, and 10 bases separated the two germline ends. CDR3 length equals 14 residues. As DNA, the CDR3 is TGTGCCAGCAGGAGGACAACTAACACCGGGGAGCTGTTTTTT. Residues: CASRRTTNTGELFF.

The V gene is TRBV9, the J gene TRBJ2-3; TRBD2 matches 8 bases. Germline trimming cut 4 bases from V and 0 bases from J; bases unmatched to any gene: 4. This CDR3 is 15 amino acids long. Looked up from germline, CDR1 is SGDLS and CDR2 is YYNGEE. Written as DNA, the CDR3 is TGTGCCAGCAGCCCGGGGGGGACTAGCACAGATACGCAGTATTTT. This encodes CASSPGGTSTDTQYF.

Of note for this clone: This specimen includes other DNA sequences encoding the same CDR3. The CDR3 protein is CASSPSTDTQYF. The CDR3 coding sequence is TGTGCCAGCAGCCCTAGCACAGATACGCAGTATTTT. The rearrangement links TRBV11-2 to TRBJ2-3; D unclear. Per germline, CDR1 SGHAT and CDR2 FQNNGV. This CDR3 contains 12 residues. With 5 bases removed from V and 0 bases from J, the gap between germline ends came to 3 bases.

The chain uses TRBV11-2 and TRBJ1-1; D is ambiguous. The length of the CDR3 is 13 residues. CDR1 and CDR2 (germline): SGHAT, FQNNGV. V lost 5 bases to trimming and J lost 3 bases, with 10 bases between them. CDR3 DNA: TGTGCCAGCAGCCTCGGTCGGGACACTGAAGCTTTCTTT. Amino acid sequence: CASSLGRDTEAFF.

The chain joins TRBV19 to TRBJ2-7, with a tentative D call TRBD2 (6 bases). V lost 5 bases, J lost 2 bases, and 16 bases lay in between. The CDR3 is 15 residues long. CDR1 is LNHDA, CDR2 SQIVND, per germline (reference sequence). The CDR3, as DNA: TGTGCCAGTAGTCCCCCAGCAGGAGGGACCTACGAGCAGTACTTC. Its translation is CASSPPAGGTYEQYF.

The rearrangement joins TRBV2 to TRBJ2-2; no reliable D call. V lost 6 bases and J 1 base, leaving 6 bases between the germline ends. Germline V gene lookup returns CDR1 SNHLY and CDR2 FYNNEI. This CDR3 has 13 amino acids. The CDR3 reads CASSRQNTGELFF. CDR3 nucleotide sequence: TGTGCCAGCAGCCGACAGAACACCGGGGAGCTGTTTTTT.

This chain joins TRBV7-6 and TRBJ2-1, with TRBD2 matching 11 bases. J was trimmed by 3 bases and V by 5 bases; bases with no gene match: 6. There are 16 residues in the CDR3. Looked up from germline, CDR1 is SGHVS and CDR2 is FNYEAQ. DNA of the CDR3: TGTGCCAGCAGCCCCCTCGGGACTAGCGGCTACAATGAGCAGTTCTTC. It specifies CASSPLGTSGYNEQFF.

V gene TRBV29-1 combines with J gene TRBJ2-4; 7 positions agree with TRBD1. Germline trimming cut 7 bases from V and 0 bases from J; bases unmatched to any gene: 3. The CDR3 is 13 amino acids. The germline gives CDR1 SQVTM, CDR2 ANQGSEA. Written as DNA, the CDR3 is TGCAGCGCCTCAGGGGGAGCCAAAAACATTCAGTACTTC. This translates into CSASGGAKNIQYF.

This clone was observed once. The rearrangement uses TRBV11-3 and TRBJ1-3; D uncertain. CDR3 length: 13 residues. Trimming pared 4 bases from V and 4 bases from J, leaving 8 bases between. Per germline, CDR1 SGHNT and CDR2 YENEEA. The CDR3 protein is CASSSDNGNTIYF. CDR3 coding DNA: TGTGCCAGCAGCTCAGACAACGGAAACACCATATATTTT.

This chain uses TRBV20-1 with TRBJ1-2, with D possibly matching TRBD1 (6 bases). From germline, CDR1 is DFQATT and CDR2 SNEGSKA (reference sequence). The CDR3 runs 11 residues. V was pared by 7 bases and J by 7 bases, with 13 bases between. The CDR3 coding sequence is TGCAGTGTCCCAAGGGGGAGTGGCTACACCTTC. The encoded protein is CSVPRGSGYTF.

The gene calls are TRBV27 and TRBJ1-1; perhaps TRBD1 as D (5 bases). Germline V CDR1 and CDR2: MNHEY, SMNVEV (reference sequence). This CDR3 region has 14 residues. V was shortened by 2 bases and J by 4 bases, with 11 bases between the two germline ends. This chain's CDR3 is CASSLGREGTEAFF. CDR3 DNA sequence: TGTGCCAGCAGTTTAGGCAGGGAGGGCACTGAAGCTTTCTTT.

This sequence joins TRBV7-2 and TRBJ2-1; a possible D gene is TRBD1 (6 bases). This CDR3 is 16 amino acids long. CDR1 is SGHTA and CDR2 is FQGNSA in the germline V gene. V was cut by 0 bases and J by 1 base, with 10 bases left in between. CDR3 sequence reads: CASSLAVGGSYNEQFF. The CDR3 DNA reads as TGTGCCAGCAGCTTAGCAGTAGGGGGTTCCTACAATGAGCAGTTCTTC.

The genes are TRBV29-1 and TRBJ1-2, with unresolved D. Trimming left V 4 bases short and J 0 bases short, with 6 bases between. In germline, CDR1 is SQVTM, CDR2 ANQGSEA. The CDR3 consists of 12 residues. CDR3 bases: TGCAGCGTTGTTTACCCTAACTATGGCTACACCTTC. Residues: CSVVYPNYGYTF.

CDR3 coding DNA: TGTGCCAGCAGTGAATTGGACAGGGGTGCTTTCTTT. Translated, it gives CASSELDRGAFF. The rearrangement uses TRBV25-1 and TRBJ1-1; 9 bases align to TRBD1. CDR1 and CDR2 from the germline V gene are MGHDK and SYGVNS. With V trimmed by 1 base and J by 11 bases, 2 bases remained unmatched. The CDR3 covers 12 residues.

This clone occurred a few times. The chain recombines TRBV5-4 with TRBJ2-2; D gene ambiguous. The V gene lost 4 bases and the J gene lost 2 bases, with 3 bases spanning the gap. The CDR3 extends over 12 amino acids. The V gene's germline CDR1 is SGHNT and CDR2 YYREEE (reference sequence). The CDR3 loop is CASSRNTGELFF. CDR3 DNA: TGTGCCAGCAGCCGAAACACCGGGGAGCTGTTTTTT.

The rearrangement links TRBV19 to TRBJ2-7; tentatively, D is TRBD1 (6 bases). The CDR3 runs to 15 residues. V shed 4 bases and J shed 2 bases, with 15 bases lying between them. The V gene's germline CDR1 is LNHDA and CDR2 SQIVND (reference sequence). The CDR3 DNA is TGTGCCAGTAGTAACCTCCAGGGGCCTCCCTACGAGCAGTACTTC. This gives the protein CASSNLQGPPYEQYF.

This chain uses TRBV28 with TRBJ2-5, with D hard to call. Germline values: CDR1 MDHEN, CDR2 SYDVKM. V was cut by 3 bases and J by 5 bases, with 7 bases left in between. CDR3 length: 12 residues. The CDR3 bases are TGTGCCAGCAGTTTTTCGGTGGAGACCCAGTACTTC. This translates into CASSFSVETQYF.

The chain couples TRBV20-1 to TRBJ1-2, with TRBD1 matching over 10 bases. The CDR3 contains 11 residues. CDR1 is DFQATT and CDR2 is SNEGSKA in the germline V gene (reference sequence). V was pared by 6 bases and J by 8 bases, with 3 bases of the junction left unmatched. The CDR3 DNA follows: TGCAGTGCGGGGACAGGGGAGGGCTACACCTTC. This sequence encodes CSAGTGEGYTF.